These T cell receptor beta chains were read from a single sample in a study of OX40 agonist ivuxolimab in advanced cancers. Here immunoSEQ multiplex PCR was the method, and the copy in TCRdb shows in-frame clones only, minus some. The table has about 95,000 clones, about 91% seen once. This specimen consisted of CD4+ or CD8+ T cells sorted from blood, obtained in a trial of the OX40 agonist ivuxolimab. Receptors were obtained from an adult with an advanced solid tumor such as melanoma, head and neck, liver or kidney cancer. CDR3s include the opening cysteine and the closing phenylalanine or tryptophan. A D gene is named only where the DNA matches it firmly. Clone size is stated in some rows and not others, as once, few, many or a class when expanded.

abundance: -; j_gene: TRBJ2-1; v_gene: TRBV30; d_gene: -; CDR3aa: CAWSRLDPNEQFF; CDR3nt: TGTGCCTGGAGTCGGCTAGACCCCAATGAGCAGTTCTTC
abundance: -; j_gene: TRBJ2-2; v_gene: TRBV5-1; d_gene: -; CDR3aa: CASLEGTVGELFF; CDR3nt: TGCGCCAGCCTAGAGGGGACTGTCGGGGAGCTGTTTTTT
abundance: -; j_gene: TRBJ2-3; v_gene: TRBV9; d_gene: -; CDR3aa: CASSSHGDTQYF; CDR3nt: TGTGCCAGCAGCTCCCACGGAGATACGCAGTATTTT
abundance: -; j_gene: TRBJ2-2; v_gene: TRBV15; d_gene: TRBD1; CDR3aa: CATSPRDRSLTGELFF; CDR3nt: TGTGCCACCAGTCCTCGGGACAGGTCTTTAACCGGGGAGCTGTTTTTT
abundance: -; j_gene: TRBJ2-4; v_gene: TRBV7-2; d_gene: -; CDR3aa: CASSLGSTMENIQYF; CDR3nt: TGTGCCAGCAGCTTAGGCTCTACAATGGAAAACATTCAGTACTTC
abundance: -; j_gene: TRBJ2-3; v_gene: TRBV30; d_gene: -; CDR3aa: CARATATDTQYF; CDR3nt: TGTGCCAGGGCGACGGCAACAGATACGCAGTATTTT
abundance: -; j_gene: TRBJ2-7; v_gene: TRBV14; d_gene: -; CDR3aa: CASSPRQAGEQYF; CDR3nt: TGTGCCAGCAGCCCGAGACAGGCCGGCGAGCAGTACTTC
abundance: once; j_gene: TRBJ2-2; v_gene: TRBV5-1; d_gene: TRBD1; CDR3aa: CATRQGGTGELFF; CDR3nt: TGCGCCACCCGACAGGGGGGCACCGGGGAGCTGTTTTTT
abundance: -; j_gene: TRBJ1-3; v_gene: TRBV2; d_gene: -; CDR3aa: CASSESEGNTIYF; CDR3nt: TGTGCCAGCAGTGAGTCAGAGGGAAACACCATATATTTT
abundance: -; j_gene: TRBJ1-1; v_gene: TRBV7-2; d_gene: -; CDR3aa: CASSLANRATEAFF; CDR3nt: TGTGCCAGCAGCTTAGCGAACCGGGCCACTGAAGCTTTCTTT
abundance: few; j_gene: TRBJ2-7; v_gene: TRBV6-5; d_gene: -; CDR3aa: CASSNLDSSYEQYF; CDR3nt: TGTGCCAGCAGTAACCTGGACAGCTCCTACGAGCAGTACTTC
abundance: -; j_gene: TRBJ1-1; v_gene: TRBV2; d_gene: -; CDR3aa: CASSERHPNTEAFF; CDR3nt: TGTGCCAGCAGTGAACGGCACCCGAACACTGAAGCTTTCTTT
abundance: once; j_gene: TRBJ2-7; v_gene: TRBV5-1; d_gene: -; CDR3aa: CASSGGGSVYEQYF; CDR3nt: TGCGCCAGCAGCGGGGGCGGCAGCGTCTACGAGCAGTACTTC
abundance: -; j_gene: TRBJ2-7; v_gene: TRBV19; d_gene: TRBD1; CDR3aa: CAGGQGAYEQYF; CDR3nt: TGTGCCGGGGGACAGGGGGCGTACGAGCAGTACTTC
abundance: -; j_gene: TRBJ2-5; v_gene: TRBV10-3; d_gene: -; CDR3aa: CAISESRAGETQYF; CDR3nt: TGTGCCATCAGTGAGTCGCGGGCAGGTGAGACCCAGTACTTC
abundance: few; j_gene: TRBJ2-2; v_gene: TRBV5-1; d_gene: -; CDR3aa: CASSLDGTPTGELFF; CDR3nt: TGCGCCAGCAGCTTGGACGGGACGCCCACCGGGGAGCTGTTTTTT
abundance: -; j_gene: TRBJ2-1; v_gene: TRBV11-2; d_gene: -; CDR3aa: CASSLGPSSYNEQFF; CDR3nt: TGTGCCAGCAGCTTAGGCCCGAGCTCCTACAATGAGCAGTTCTTC
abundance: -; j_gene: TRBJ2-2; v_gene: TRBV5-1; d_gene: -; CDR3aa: CASSIRSPGELFF; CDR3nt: TGCGCCAGCAGCATCCGGAGTCCCGGGGAGCTGTTTTTT
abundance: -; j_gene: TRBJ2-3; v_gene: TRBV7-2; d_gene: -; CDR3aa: CASSLADFSTDTQYF; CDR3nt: TGTGCCAGCAGCTTAGCTGACTTCAGCACAGATACGCAGTATTTT
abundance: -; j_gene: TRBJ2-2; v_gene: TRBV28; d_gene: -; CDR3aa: CASSWGTGELFF; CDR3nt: TGTGCCAGCAGTTGGGGTACCGGGGAGCTGTTTTTT
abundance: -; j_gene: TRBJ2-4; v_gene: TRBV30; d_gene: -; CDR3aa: CAWSPGTVGNIQYF; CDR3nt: TGTGCCTGGAGTCCTGGGACGGTGGGGAACATTCAGTACTTC
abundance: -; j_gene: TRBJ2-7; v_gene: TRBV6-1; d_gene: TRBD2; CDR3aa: CASSVIAGGPWEQYF; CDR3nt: TGTGCCAGCAGTGTTATAGCGGGAGGGCCCTGGGAGCAGTACTTC
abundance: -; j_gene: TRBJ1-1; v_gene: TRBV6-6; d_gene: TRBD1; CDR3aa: CASSYSTGQDRFF; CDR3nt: TGTGCCAGCAGTTACTCCACAGGACAGGACCGATTCTTT
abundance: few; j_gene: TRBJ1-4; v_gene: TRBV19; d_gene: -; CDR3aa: CASSVTGNEKLFF; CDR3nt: TGTGCCAGTAGTGTGACGGGAAATGAAAAACTGTTTTTT
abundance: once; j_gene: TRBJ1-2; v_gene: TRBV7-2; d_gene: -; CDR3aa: CASSLAKGGGYTF; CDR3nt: TGTGCCAGCAGCTTAGCGAAGGGAGGCGGCTACACCTTC
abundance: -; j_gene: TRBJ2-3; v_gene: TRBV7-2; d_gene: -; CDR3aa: CASSLRYRGDTQYF; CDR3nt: TGTGCCAGCAGCTTACGGTACCGGGGAGATACGCAGTATTTT
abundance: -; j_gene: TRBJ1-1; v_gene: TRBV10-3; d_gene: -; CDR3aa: CATGGREASEAFF; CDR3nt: TGTGCCACCGGAGGGAGGGAGGCGTCTGAAGCTTTCTTT
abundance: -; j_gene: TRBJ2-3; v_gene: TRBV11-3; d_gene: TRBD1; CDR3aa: CASSLRTGGVGTDTQYF; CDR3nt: TGTGCCAGCAGCCTCCGGACAGGGGGCGTTGGCACAGATACGCAGTATTTT
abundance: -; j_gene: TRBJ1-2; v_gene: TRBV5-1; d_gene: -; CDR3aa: CASSPAGEVHYGYTF; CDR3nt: TGCGCCAGCAGCCCGGCAGGGGAGGTTCACTATGGCTACACCTTC
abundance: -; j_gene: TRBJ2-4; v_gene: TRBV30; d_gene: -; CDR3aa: CAWTPDGKNIQYF; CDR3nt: TGTGCCTGGACCCCCGACGGGAAAAACATTCAGTACTTC
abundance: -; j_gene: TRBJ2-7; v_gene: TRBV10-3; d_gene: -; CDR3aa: CATSLGDTHYEQYF; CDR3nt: TGTGCCACTTCCCTGGGGGACACCCACTACGAGCAGTACTTC
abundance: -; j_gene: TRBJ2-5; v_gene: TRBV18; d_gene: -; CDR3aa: CASSPRLESGMSQYF; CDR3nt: TGTGCCAGCTCACCCCGATTGGAGTCCGGGATGTCCCAGTACTTC
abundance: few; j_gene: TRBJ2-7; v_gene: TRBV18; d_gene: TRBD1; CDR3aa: CASSDTGGRYEQYF; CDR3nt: TGTGCCAGCTCCGACACAGGGGGGCGTTACGAGCAGTACTTC
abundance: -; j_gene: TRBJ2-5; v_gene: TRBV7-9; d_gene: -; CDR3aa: CASSMGAAETQYF; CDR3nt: TGTGCCAGCAGCATGGGTGCCGCGGAGACCCAGTACTTC
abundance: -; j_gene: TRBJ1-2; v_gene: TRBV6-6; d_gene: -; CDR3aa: CASSYSDANYGYTF; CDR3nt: TGTGCCAGCAGTTATTCGGACGCGAACTATGGCTACACCTTC
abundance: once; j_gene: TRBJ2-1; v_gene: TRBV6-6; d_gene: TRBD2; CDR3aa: CASNLAGVGNEQFF; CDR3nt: TGTGCCAGCAATCTAGCGGGAGTGGGTAATGAGCAGTTCTTC
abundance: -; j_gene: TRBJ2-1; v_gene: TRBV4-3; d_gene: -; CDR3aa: CASSPRPYNEQFF; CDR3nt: TGCGCCAGCAGCCCCCGACCTTACAATGAGCAGTTCTTC
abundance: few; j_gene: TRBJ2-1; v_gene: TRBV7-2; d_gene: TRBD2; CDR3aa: CASSLVESRLAGGGGEQFF; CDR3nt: TGTGCCAGCAGCTTAGTTGAGTCGAGACTAGCGGGAGGTGGGGGTGAGCAGTTCTTC
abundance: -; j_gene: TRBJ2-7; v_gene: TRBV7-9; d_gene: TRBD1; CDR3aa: CASLPGGSYEQYF; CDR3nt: TGTGCCAGCCTTCCAGGGGGCTCCTACGAGCAGTACTTC
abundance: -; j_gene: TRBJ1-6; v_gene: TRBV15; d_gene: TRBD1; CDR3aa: CATSRDGTVNSPLHF; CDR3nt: TGTGCCACCAGCAGGGACGGGACAGTTAATTCACCCCTCCACTTT
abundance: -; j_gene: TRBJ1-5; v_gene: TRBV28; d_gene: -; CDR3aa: CASSLRPINQPQHF; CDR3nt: TGTGCCAGCAGTCTCCGGCCAATCAATCAGCCCCAGCATTTT
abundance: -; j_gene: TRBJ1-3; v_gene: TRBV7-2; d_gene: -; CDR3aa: CASSLAVGGGNTIYF; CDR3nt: TGTGCCAGCAGCTTAGCGGTGGGTGGAGGAAACACCATATATTTT
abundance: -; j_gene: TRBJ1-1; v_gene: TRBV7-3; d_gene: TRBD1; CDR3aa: CASSSGQGNTEAFF; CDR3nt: TGTGCCAGCAGCTCAGGACAGGGGAACACTGAAGCTTTCTTT